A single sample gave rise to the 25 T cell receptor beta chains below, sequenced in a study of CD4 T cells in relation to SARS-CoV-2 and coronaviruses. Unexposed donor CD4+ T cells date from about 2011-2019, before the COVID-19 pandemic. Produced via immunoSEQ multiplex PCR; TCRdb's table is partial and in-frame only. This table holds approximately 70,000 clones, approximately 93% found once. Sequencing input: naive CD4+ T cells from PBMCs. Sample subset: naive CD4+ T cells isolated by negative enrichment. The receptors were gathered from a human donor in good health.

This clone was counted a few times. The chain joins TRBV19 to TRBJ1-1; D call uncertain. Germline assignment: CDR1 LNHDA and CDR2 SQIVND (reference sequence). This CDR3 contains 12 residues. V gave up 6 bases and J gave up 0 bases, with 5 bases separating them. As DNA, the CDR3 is TGTGCCAGTAGATTGCTGAACACTGAAGCTTTCTTT. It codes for CASRLLNTEAFF.

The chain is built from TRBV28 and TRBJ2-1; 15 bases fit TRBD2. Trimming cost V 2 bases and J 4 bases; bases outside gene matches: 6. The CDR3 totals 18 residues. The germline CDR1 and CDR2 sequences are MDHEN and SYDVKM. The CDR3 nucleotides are TGTGCCAGCAGTTTAAGAACGGGACTAGCGGGAGGTTACAATGAGCAGTTCTTC. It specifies CASSLRTGLAGGYNEQFF. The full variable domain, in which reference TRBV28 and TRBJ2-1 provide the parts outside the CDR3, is DVKVTQSSRYLVKRTGEKVFLECVQDMDHENMFWYRQDPGLGLRLIYFSYDVKMKEKGDIPEGYSVSREKKERFSLILESASTNQTSMYLCASSLRTGLAGGYNEQFFGPGTRLTVL.

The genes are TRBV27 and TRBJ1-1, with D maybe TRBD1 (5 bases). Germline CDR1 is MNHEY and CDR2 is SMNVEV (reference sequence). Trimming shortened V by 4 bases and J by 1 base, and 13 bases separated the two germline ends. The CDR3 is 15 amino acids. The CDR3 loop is CASSSLGLENTEAFF. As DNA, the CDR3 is TGTGCCAGCAGTTCCCTGGGACTGGAGAACACTGAAGCTTTCTTT.

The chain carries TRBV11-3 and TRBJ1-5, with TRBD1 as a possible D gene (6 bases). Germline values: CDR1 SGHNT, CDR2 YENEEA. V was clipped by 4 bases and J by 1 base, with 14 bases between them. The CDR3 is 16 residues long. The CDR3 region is CASSSLDGTSNQPQHF. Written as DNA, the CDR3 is TGTGCCAGCAGCTCTCTTGACGGGACAAGCAATCAGCCCCAGCATTTT.

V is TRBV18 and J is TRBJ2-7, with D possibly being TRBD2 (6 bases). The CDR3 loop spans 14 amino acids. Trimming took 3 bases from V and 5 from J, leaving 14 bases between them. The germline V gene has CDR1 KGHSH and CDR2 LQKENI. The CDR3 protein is CASSPDGTLDEQYF. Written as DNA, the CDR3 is TGTGCCAGCTCACCTGACGGGACTCTTGACGAGCAGTACTTC.

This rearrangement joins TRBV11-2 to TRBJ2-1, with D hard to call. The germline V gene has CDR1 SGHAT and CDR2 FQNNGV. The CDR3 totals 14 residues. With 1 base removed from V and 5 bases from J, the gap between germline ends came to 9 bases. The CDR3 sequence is CASSLAGRDNEQFF. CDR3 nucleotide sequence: TGTGCCAGCAGCTTAGCCGGAAGGGACAATGAGCAGTTCTTC.

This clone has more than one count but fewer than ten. The CDR3 coding sequence is TGTGCCAGCAGTGGTCGGCAGGGGAGCAATCAGCCCCAGCATTTT. The encoded protein is CASSGRQGSNQPQHF. The chain couples TRBV25-1 to TRBJ1-5; TRBD1 might be the D (6 bases). The CDR3 is 15 residues long. CDR1 and CDR2 from the germline V gene are MGHDK and SYGVNS. The ends were cut back, 4 bases at V and 1 base at J, with 11 bases in the middle.

The CDR3: CASSSHRGNYGYTF. CDR3 bases: TGTGCCAGCAGCTCTCACAGGGGTAACTATGGCTACACCTTC. The chain carries TRBV9 and TRBJ1-2; TRBD1 agrees at 7 bases. Germline CDR1 and CDR2: SGDLS and YYNGEE. The CDR3 consists of 14 residues. Unmatched junction bases numbered 4, after V lost 4 bases and J lost 1 base.

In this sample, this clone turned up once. CDR3 in amino acids: CASSRPGTGDNEQFF. CDR3 bases: TGTGCCAGCTCACGTCCCGGGACAGGGGACAATGAGCAGTTCTTC. The V and J genes are TRBV18 and TRBJ2-1; 10 positions match TRBD1. V lost 4 bases and J lost 5; bases outside the gene matches: 5. The CDR3 contains 15 residues. Germline V gives CDR1 KGHSH, CDR2 LQKENI.

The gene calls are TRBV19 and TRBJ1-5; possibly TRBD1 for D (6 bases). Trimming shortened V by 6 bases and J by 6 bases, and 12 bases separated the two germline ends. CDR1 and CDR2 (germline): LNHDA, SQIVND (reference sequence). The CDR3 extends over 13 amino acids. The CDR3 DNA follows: TGTGCCAGTAGCTCGCAGGGGTTTCAGCCCCAGCATTTT. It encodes CASSSQGFQPQHF.

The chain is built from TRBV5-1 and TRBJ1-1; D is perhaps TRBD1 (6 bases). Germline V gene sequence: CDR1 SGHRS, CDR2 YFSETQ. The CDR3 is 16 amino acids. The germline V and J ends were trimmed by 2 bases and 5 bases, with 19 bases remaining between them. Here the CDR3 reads CASSFTRGAGWTEAFF. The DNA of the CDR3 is TGCGCCAGCAGCTTTACGCGGGGGGCAGGGTGGACTGAAGCTTTCTTT.

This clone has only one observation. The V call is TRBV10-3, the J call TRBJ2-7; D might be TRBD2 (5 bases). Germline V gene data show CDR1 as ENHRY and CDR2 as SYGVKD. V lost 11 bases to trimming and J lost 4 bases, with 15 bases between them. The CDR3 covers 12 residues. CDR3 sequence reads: CASGGSPYEQYF. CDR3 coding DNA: TGTGCCTCCGGCGGGTCTCCATACGAGCAGTACTTC.

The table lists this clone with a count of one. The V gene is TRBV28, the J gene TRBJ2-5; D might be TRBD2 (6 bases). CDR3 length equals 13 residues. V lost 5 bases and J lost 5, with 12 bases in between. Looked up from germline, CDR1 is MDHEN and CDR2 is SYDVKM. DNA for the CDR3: TGTGCCAGCAGTCGGGGGTTTCGGGAGACCCAGTACTTC. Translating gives CASSRGFRETQYF.

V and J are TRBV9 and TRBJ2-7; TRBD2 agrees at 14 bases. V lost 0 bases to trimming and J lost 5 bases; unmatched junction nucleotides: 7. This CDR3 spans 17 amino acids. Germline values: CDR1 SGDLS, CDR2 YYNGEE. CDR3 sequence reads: CASSVATGTSGSHEQYF. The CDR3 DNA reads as TGTGCCAGCAGCGTAGCTACAGGGACTAGCGGGAGTCACGAGCAGTACTTC. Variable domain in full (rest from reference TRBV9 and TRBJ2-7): DSGVTQTPKHLITATGQRVTLRCSPRSGDLSVYWYQQSLDQGLQFLIQYYNGEERAKGNILERFSAQQFPDLHSELNLSSLELGDSALYFCASSVATGTSGSHEQYFGPGTRLTVT.

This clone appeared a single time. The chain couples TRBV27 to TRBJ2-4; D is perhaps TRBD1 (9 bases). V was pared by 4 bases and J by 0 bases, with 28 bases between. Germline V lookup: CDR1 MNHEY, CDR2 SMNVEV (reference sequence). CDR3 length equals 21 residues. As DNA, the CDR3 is TGTGCCAGCAGTTCCAGACTCCCCCGGGAGGGACAGGGCTTAGCCAAAAACATTCAGTACTTC. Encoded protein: CASSSRLPREGQGLAKNIQYF.

The CDR3 sequence: CASSDRETGNTIYF. CDR3 bases: TGTGCCAGCAGTGATCGGGAGACTGGAAACACCATATATTTT. This chain joins TRBV6-1 and TRBJ1-3; D is unclear. The CDR3 covers 14 residues. The ends were cut back, 3 bases at V and 2 bases at J, with 8 bases in the middle. Per germline, CDR1 MNHNS and CDR2 SASEGT.

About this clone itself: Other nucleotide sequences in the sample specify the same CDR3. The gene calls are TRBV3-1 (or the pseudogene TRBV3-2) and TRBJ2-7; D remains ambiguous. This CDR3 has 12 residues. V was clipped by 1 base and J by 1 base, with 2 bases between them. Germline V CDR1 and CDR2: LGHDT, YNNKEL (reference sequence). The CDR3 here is CASSQGSYEQYF. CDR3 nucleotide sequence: TGTGCCAGCAGCCAAGGGTCCTACGAGCAGTACTTC.

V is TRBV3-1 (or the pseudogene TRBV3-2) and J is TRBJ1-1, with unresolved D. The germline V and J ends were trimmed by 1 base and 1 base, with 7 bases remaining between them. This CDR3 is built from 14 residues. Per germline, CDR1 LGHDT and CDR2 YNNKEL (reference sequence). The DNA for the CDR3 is TGTGCCAGCAGCCAAGGATGGCAGAACACTGAAGCTTTCTTT. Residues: CASSQGWQNTEAFF.

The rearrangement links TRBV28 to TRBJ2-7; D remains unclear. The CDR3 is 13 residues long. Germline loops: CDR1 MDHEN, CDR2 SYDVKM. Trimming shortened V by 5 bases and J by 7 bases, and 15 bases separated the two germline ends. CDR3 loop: CASSPLPTLEQYF. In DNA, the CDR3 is TGTGCCAGCAGTCCTCTCCCGACGCTTGAGCAGTACTTC.

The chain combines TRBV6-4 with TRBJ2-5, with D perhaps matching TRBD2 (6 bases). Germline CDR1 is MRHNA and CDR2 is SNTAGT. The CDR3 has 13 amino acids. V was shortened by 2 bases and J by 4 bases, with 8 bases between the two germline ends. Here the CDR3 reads CASSDEEGETQYF. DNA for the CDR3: TGTGCCAGCAGTGACGAGGAGGGAGAGACCCAGTACTTC.

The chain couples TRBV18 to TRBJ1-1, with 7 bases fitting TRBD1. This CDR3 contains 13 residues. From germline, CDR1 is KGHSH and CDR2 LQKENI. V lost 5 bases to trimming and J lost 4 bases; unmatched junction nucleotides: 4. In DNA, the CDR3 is TGTGCCAGCTCAACTTCAGGGGGCACTGAAGCTTTCTTT. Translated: CASSTSGGTEAFF.

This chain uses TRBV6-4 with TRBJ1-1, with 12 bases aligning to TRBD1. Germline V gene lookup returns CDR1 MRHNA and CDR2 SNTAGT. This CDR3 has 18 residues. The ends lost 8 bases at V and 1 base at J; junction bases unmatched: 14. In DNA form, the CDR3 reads TGTGCCAGCGGATTACGACCGGGACAGGGGGCTGGGAACACTGAAGCTTTCTTT. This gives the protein CASGLRPGQGAGNTEAFF.

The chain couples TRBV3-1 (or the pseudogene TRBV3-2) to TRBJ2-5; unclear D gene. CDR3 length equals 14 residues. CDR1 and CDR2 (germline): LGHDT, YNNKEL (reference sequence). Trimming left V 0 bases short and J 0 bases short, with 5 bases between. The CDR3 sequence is CASSQDRYQETQYF. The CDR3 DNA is TGTGCCAGCAGCCAAGACAGGTACCAAGAGACCCAGTACTTC.

As DNA, the CDR3 is TGTGCCACCAGGGAGGGACCCGGGGAGCTGTTTTTT. Its protein product is CATREGPGELFF. The chain carries TRBV15 and TRBJ2-2, with a possible D match to TRBD2 (6 bases). Germline V gene data show CDR1 as LNHNV and CDR2 as YYDKDF (reference sequence). The CDR3 runs 12 residues. Trimming shortened V by 6 bases and J by 6 bases, and 8 bases separated the two germline ends.

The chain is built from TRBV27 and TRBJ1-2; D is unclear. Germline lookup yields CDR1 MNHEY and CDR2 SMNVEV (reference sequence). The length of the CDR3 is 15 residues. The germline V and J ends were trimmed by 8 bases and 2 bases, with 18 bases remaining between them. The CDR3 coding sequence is TGTGCCAGCTCCAGAGCTGGGCCGCCAAACTATGGCTACACCTTC. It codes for CASSRAGPPNYGYTF.